This T cell receptor beta chain was observed in a study of STAT5B mutations in CD4+ large granular lymphocyte leukemia. Study in general: The CDR3 'QG' motif was associated with a particular HLA allele among healthy donors. Study conclusions and caveats: 8/27 top patient clones versus 2/35 control clones were TRBV06-family.

V lost 1 base to trimming and J lost 8 bases; unmatched junction nucleotides: 9. Germline assignment: CDR1 SEHNR and CDR2 FQNEAQ (reference sequence). The CDR3 is made up of 17 amino acids. In the original processing: Lowest detectable productive clonotype frequency was 2.59 x 10-5. This table comes from immunoSEQ multiplex PCR, and its TCRdb copy is limited to in-frame clones, with some not included. D and trimming were read from the DNA, whereas the V and J calls and clone size are those reported in that table. Here the sample spans approximately 40,000 clones, about four fifths being singletons. Controls came from buffy coats of healthy blood donors. Details on this clone: Its antigen remains unknown.

The chain recombines TRBV7-9 with TRBJ2-1, with 12 bases identical to TRBD2. This TCR was sampled from a human donor in good health. The sequenced sample was CD4+ T cells from blood buffy coats. CDR3 DNA: TGTGCCAGCAGCTTAGTACTAGCGGGAGGTTTTTTTGATGAGCAGTTCTTC. This codes for CASSLVLAGGFFDEQFF. The full variable domain, with the rest looked up from reference TRBV7-9 and TRBJ2-1, is DTGVSQNPRHKITKRGQNVTFRCDPISEHNRLYWYRQTLGQGPEFLTYFQNEAQLEKSRLLSDRFSAERPKGSFSTLEIQRTEQGDSAMYLCASSLVLAGGFFDEQFFGPGTRLTVL.